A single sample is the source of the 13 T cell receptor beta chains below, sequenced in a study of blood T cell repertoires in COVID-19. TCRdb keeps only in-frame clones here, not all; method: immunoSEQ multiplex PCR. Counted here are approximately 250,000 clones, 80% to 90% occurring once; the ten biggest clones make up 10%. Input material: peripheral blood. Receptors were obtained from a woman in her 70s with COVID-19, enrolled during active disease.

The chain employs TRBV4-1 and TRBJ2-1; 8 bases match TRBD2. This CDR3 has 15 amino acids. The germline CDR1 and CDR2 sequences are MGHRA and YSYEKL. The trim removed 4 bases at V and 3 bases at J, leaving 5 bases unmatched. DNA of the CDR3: TGCGCCAGCAGCCGTACCGGGACTAGCTACAATGAGCAGTTCTTC. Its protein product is CASSRTGTSYNEQFF.

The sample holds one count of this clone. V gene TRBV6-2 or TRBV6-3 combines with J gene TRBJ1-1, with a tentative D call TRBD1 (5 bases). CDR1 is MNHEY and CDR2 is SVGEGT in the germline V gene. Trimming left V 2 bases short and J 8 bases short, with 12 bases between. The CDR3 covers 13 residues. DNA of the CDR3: TGTGCCAGCAGTTACGGGGGGTTGAGAGAAGCTTTCTTT. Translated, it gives CASSYGGLREAFF.

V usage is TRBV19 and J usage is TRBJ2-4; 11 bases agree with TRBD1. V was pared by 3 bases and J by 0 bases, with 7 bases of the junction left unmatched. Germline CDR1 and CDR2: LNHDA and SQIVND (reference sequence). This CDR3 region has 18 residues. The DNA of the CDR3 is TGTGCCAGTAGTATTTGGGACAGGGGGTCTATAGCCAAAAACATTCAGTACTTC. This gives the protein CASSIWDRGSIAKNIQYF. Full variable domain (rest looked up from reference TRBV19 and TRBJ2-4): DGGITQSPKYLFRKEGQNVTLSCEQNLNHDAMYWYRQDPGQGLRLIYYSQIVNDFQKGDIAEGYSVSREKKESFPLTVTSAQKNPTAFYLCASSIWDRGSIAKNIQYFGAGTRLSVL.

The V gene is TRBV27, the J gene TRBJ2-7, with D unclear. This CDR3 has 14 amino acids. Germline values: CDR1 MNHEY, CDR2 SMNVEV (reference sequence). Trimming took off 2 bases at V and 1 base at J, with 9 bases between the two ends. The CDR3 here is CASSLGITSYEQYF. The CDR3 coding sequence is TGTGCCAGCAGTTTAGGTATCACATCCTACGAGCAGTACTTC.

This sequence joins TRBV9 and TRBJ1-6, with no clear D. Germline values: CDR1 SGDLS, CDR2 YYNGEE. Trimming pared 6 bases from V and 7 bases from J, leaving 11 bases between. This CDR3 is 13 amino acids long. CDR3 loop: CASTLTANSPLHF. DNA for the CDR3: TGTGCCAGCACGCTCACAGCAAATTCACCCCTCCACTTT.

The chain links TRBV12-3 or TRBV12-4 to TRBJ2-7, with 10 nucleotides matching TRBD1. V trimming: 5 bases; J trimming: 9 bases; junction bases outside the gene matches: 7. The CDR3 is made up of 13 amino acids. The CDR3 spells CASSQGTGDRQYF. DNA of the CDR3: TGTGCCAGCAGTCAGGGGACAGGGGATAGGCAGTACTTC.

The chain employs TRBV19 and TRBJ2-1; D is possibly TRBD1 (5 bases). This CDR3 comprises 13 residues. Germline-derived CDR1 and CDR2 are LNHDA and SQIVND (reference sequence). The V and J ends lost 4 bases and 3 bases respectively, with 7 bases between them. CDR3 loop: CASSRQHYNEQFF. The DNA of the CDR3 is TGTGCCAGTAGTAGACAGCACTACAATGAGCAGTTCTTC.

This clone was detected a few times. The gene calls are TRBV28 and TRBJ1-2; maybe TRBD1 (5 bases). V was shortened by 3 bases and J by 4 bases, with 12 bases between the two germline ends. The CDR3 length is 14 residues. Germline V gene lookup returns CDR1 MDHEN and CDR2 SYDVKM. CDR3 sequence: CASSFLGQGYGYTF. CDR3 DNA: TGTGCCAGCAGTTTTTTAGGTCAGGGCTATGGCTACACCTTC.

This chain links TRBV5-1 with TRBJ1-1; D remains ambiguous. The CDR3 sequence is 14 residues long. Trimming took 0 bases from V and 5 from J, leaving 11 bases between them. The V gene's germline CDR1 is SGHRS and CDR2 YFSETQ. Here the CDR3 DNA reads TGCGCCAGCAGCTTGGCCGAGGTGTCAACTGAAGCTTTCTTT. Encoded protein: CASSLAEVSTEAFF.

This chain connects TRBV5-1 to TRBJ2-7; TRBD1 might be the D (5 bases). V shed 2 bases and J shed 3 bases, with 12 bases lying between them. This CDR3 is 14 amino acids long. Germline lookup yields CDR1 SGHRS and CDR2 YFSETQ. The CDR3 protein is CASSLQETNYEQYF. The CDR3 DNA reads TGCGCCAGCAGCTTACAGGAGACGAACTACGAGCAGTACTTC.

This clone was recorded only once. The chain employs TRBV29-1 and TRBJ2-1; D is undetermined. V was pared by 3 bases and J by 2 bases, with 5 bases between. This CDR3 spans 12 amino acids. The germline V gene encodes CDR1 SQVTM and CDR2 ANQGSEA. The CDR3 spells CSVDGPYNEQFF. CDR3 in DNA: TGCAGCGTTGACGGTCCCTACAATGAGCAGTTCTTC.

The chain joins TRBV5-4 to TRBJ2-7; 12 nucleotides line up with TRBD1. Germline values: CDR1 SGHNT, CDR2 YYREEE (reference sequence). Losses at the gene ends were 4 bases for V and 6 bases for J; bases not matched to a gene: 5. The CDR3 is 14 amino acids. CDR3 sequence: CASSGTGGSGEQYF. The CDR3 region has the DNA TGTGCCAGCAGCGGGACAGGGGGCTCGGGCGAGCAGTACTTC.

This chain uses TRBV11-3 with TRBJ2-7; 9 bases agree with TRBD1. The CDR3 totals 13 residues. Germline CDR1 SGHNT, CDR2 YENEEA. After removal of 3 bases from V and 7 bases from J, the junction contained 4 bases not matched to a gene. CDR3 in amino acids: CASSFGTGREQYF. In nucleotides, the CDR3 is TGTGCCAGCAGCTTTGGGACAGGGAGGGAGCAGTACTTC.